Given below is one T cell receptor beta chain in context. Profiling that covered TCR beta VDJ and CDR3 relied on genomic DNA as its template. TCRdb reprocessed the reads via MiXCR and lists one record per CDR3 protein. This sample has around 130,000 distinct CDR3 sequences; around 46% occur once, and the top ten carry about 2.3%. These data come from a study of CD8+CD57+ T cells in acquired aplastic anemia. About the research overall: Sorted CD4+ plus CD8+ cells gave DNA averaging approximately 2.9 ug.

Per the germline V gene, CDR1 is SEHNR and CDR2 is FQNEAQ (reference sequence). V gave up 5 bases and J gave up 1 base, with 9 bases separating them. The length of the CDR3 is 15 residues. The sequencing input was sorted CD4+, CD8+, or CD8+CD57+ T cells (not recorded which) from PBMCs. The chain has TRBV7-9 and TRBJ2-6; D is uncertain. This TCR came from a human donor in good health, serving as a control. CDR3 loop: CASSPRMSGANVLTF. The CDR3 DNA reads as TGTGCCAGCAGCCCGCGGATGTCTGGGGCCAACGTCCTGACTTTC.